Presented here are 9 T cell receptor beta chains from one specimen sequenced in a study of blood T cell repertoires in COVID-19. Libraries were prepared by immunoSEQ multiplex PCR; TCRdb keeps only in-frame clonotypes and omits some of them. Seen here are 350,000 or so clones, roughly 87% observed once, and the top ten hold under 5%. The sequenced material came from peripheral blood. The receptors come from a woman aged 60-70 years with COVID-19, enrolled during active disease.

The chain recombines TRBV7-8 with TRBJ1-5; D not certain. The V end was cut by 5 bases, the J end by 7 bases, with 15 bases between. CDR3 length: 14 residues. Germline CDR1 SGHVS, CDR2 FQNEAQ. Here the CDR3 reads CASSQTTSEQPQHF. CDR3 nucleotide sequence: TGTGCCAGCAGCCAAACTACTTCGGAGCAGCCCCAGCATTTT.

The V call is TRBV12-3 or TRBV12-4, the J call TRBJ2-7, with D hard to call. Trimming took 3 bases from V and 3 from J, leaving 9 bases between them. The CDR3 spans 13 residues. CDR3 residues: CASSLVSGYEQYF. CDR3 coding DNA: TGTGCCAGCAGTTTGGTATCAGGCTACGAGCAGTACTTC.

The chain couples TRBV19 to TRBJ1-4; D possibly corresponds to TRBD1 (6 bases). This CDR3 contains 17 residues. Germline CDR1 and CDR2: LNHDA and SQIVND (reference sequence). V was pared by 2 bases and J by 7 bases, with 20 bases between. The CDR3 region has the DNA TGTGCCAGTAGTATAACGTGGGACACCTCCCTGGGTGAAAAACTGTTTTTT. Its translation is CASSITWDTSLGEKLFF.

V and J are TRBV11-1 and TRBJ1-2, with a weak D call TRBD1 (5 bases). Germline V CDR1 and CDR2: SGHAT, FQDESV (reference sequence). The CDR3 contains 13 residues. Trimming removed 2 bases at V and 4 bases at J, with 8 bases between. CDR3 bases: TGTGCCAGCAGCTTACAGGGTGTCTATGGCTACACCTTC. This codes for CASSLQGVYGYTF.

The V gene is TRBV10-2, the J gene TRBJ1-5; D possibly corresponds to TRBD1 (5 bases). CDR1 is WSHSY, CDR2 SAAADI, per germline. The CDR3 length is 15 residues. Trimming removed 6 bases at V and 2 bases at J, with 14 bases between. DNA of the CDR3: TGCGCCAGCAGCGAGGCAGGGTCTGGCAATCAGCCCCAGCATTTT. Its translation is CASSEAGSGNQPQHF.

The chain couples TRBV29-1 to TRBJ2-1; tentative D call: TRBD1 (6 bases). V was pared by 1 base and J by 0 bases, with 7 bases between. CDR1 is SQVTM and CDR2 is ANQGSEA in the germline V gene. The CDR3 totals 14 residues. CDR3 nucleotide sequence: TGCAGCGTTGAAGGGACAGACTCCTACAATGAGCAGTTCTTC. This sequence encodes CSVEGTDSYNEQFF.

In regard to this clone: A read error may produce the germline difference seen at one junction end. The DNA of the CDR3 is TGTGCCAGCAGACGAGACAGGGCCACAAATACGCAGTATTTT. Its protein product is CASRRDRATNTQYF. The rearrangement uses TRBV2 and TRBJ2-3; TRBD1 aligns across 7 bases. The CDR3 loop spans 14 amino acids. Germline V CDR1 and CDR2: SNHLY, FYNNEI. The full variable domain, its missing parts supplied by reference TRBV2 and TRBJ2-3, is EPEVTQTPSHQVTQMGQEVILRCVPISNHLYFYWYRQILGQKVEFLVSFYNNEISEKSEIFDDQFSVERPDGSNFTLKIRSTKLEDSAMYFCASRRDRATNTQYFGPGTRLTVL.

This chain connects TRBV28 to TRBJ1-2; a possible D gene is TRBD1 (5 bases). The length of the CDR3 is 14 residues. V gave up 3 bases and J gave up 2 bases, with 10 bases separating them. Germline CDR1 MDHEN, CDR2 SYDVKM. In DNA, the CDR3 is TGTGCCAGCAGTTTTCCAGCAGGGAACTATGGCTACACCTTC. This sequence encodes CASSFPAGNYGYTF.

The rearrangement joins TRBV6-1 to TRBJ1-2; TRBD1 might be the D (5 bases). V was shortened by 2 bases and J by 0 bases, with 10 bases between the two germline ends. Germline V gives CDR1 MNHNS, CDR2 SASEGT. This CDR3 region has 15 residues. As DNA, the CDR3 is TGTGCCAGCAGTGAATGGGGGGAGGCTAACTATGGCTACACCTTC. As protein: CASSEWGEANYGYTF.